Shown below are 6 T cell receptor beta chains from a single sample sequenced in a study of tumor and adjacent non-tumor tissue in lung cancer. Three rounds of nested PCR, following a modified ARM-PCR protocol, produced the TCRbeta library. MiXCR was run by TCRdb on the multiplex PCR reads, yielding one entry per CDR3 protein. The table records some 100,000 distinct CDR3 sequences, about 63% of them present only once. RNA was extracted from bulk tissue without any cell sorting. This non-tumor lung sample came from over 3 cm beyond the tumor edge. Input material: distant non-tumor lung tissue. The receptors shown here come from a man aged 55 to 69 with non-small cell lung cancer.

The rearrangement joins TRBV12-3 or TRBV12-4 to TRBJ1-1; tentative D call: TRBD1 (6 bases). CDR3 length equals 13 residues. V gave up 8 bases and J gave up 0 bases, with 10 bases separating them. The CDR3 nucleotides read TGTGCCAGCCTGGACAGCATGAACACTGAAGCTTTCTTT. This codes for CASLDSMNTEAFF.

As regards this clonotype: At one of its ends the junction is not consistent with the germline gene, which may arise from a read error. The chain links TRBV25-1 to TRBJ2-7, with D perhaps TRBD2 (6 bases). The CDR3 loop spans 16 amino acids. Germline loops: CDR1 MGHDK, CDR2 SYGVNS. The CDR3 region has the DNA TGTGCCAGCAGTGGAGGGATCGCGGGATACCTCTACGAACAGTACTTC. Protein: CASSGGIAGYLYEQYF.

V and J are TRBV7-3 and TRBJ2-7; 8 nucleotides align to TRBD2. V lost 1 base and J lost 6; bases outside the gene matches: 17. The CDR3 contains 18 residues. Germline lookup yields CDR1 SGHTA and CDR2 FQGTGA. CDR3 protein: CASSLKGGGGRTVSEQYF. The CDR3 DNA sequence: TGTGCCAGCAGCTTAAAAGGTGGCGGCGGGAGGACGGTAAGCGAGCAGTACTTC.

On this clonotype itself: A read error may account for a junction end that differs from germline. The chain carries TRBV20-1 and TRBJ1-4; D is unclear. This CDR3 spans 13 amino acids. Per the germline V gene, CDR1 is DFQATT and CDR2 is SNEGSKA (reference sequence). CDR3 coding DNA: TGTAGTGCTTTCGCTCAGAGAGATGAAAAACCGTTTTTT. This translates into CSAFAQRDEKPFF.

This chain links TRBV7-9 with TRBJ2-7; D gene uncertain. V shed 1 base and J shed 0 bases, with 13 bases lying between them. The CDR3 loop spans 16 amino acids. Germline V gene sequence: CDR1 SEHNR, CDR2 FQNEAQ (reference sequence). DNA of the CDR3: TGTGCCAGCAGCTTAGGGCTCGGGTCGCCCTCCTACGAGCAGTACTTC. This codes for CASSLGLGSPSYEQYF.

Details on this clonotype: Compared with germline, one end of the junction differs, possibly owing to a read error. This sequence joins TRBV5-6 and TRBJ1-2; TRBD1 matches at 7 bases. CDR1 is SGHDT, CDR2 YYEEEE, per germline. The CDR3 runs 14 residues. DNA of the CDR3: TGTCCCAGCAGCTTGGGGACAGAGATTTATGGCTACACCTTC. Translation: CPSSLGTEIYGYTF.